The next 7 T cell receptor beta chains were all read from a single sample in a study of patients and donors after allogeneic stem cell transplantation (dated by TCRdb to 2020 to 2022). Libraries were built with RT-PCR. Data came from a NextSeq 550. The public reads were quality trimmed at Q25 with fastp and then assembled into clones with MiXCR by TCRdb, keeping productive beta chains. Each entry merges the rows of one CDR3 protein and shows their most common DNA and genes. The sample contains approximately 430,000 distinct CDR3 sequences, approximately 16% of them found a single time. Clones ranked in the top ten supply 6.5% to 7.5% of the sample. Sequencing was performed on blood, either unsorted or a sorted T cell fraction (not recorded which). These receptors originate from a human donor who was either an allogeneic HSCT recipient or a stem cell or donor lymphocyte infusion donor (not recorded which). It is not recorded whose cells these are; they may come from a transplant donor.

The J gene is TRBJ2-4, the V gene TRBV27, with D perhaps matching TRBD1 (5 bases). The V end lost 2 bases, the J end lost 0 bases, and 14 bases lay between the germline ends. This CDR3 spans 17 amino acids. Germline CDR1 and CDR2: MNHEY and SMNVEV (reference sequence). CDR3 DNA sequence: TGTGCCAGCAGTTTACCCCCTCAGGGCTCAGCCAAAAACATTCAGTACTTC. Amino acids: CASSLPPQGSAKNIQYF.

The J gene is TRBJ1-1, the V gene TRBV20-1; D is unresolved. V dropped 3 bases and J dropped 0 bases, with 5 bases sitting between them. From germline, CDR1 is DFQATT and CDR2 SNEGSKA (reference sequence). The CDR3 extends over 12 amino acids. As DNA, the CDR3 is TGCAGTGCTAGTGCCCTGAACACTGAAGCTTTCTTT. It translates to CSASALNTEAFF.

This clonotype was counted at least ten times. The chain uses TRBV12-3 or TRBV12-4 and TRBJ1-2; TRBD1 matches 10 bases. CDR3 length: 18 residues. The V gene end was trimmed by 7 bases and the J gene end by 5 bases; junction bases not matched to a gene: 19. CDR3 sequence reads: CASTREAWDRGDKYGYTF. The CDR3 bases are TGTGCCAGCACCCGAGAGGCTTGGGACAGGGGCGATAAATATGGCTACACCTTC.

This clonotype has only a few counts. The chain uses TRBV5-1 and TRBJ1-3; perhaps TRBD1 as D (6 bases). Looked up from germline, CDR1 is SGHRS and CDR2 is YFSETQ. Trimming took off 3 bases at V and 1 base at J, with 11 bases between the two ends. The CDR3 runs to 15 residues. This CDR3 reads CASSSTGKSGNTIYF. The DNA of the CDR3 is TGCGCCAGCAGCTCCACAGGGAAATCTGGAAACACCATATATTTT.

V usage is TRBV10-3 and J usage is TRBJ2-5; 8 bases match TRBD2. V was clipped by 10 bases and J by 4 bases; unmatched bases: 5. Germline-derived CDR1 and CDR2 are ENHRY and SYGVKD. This CDR3 comprises 12 residues. For the CDR3, the DNA is TGTGCCACCGGGAGGGCGGGAGAGACCCAGTACTTC. Translated: CATGRAGETQYF.

The CDR3 is CASSDRHYYGYTF. The CDR3 DNA is TGTGCCAGCAGTGATAGACACTACTATGGCTACACCTTC. The chain carries TRBV25-1 and TRBJ1-2; D unclear. Per the germline V gene, CDR1 is MGHDK and CDR2 is SYGVNS. The CDR3 extends over 13 amino acids. Trimming took off 3 bases at V and 3 bases at J, with 8 bases between the two ends.

The chain combines TRBV14 with TRBJ2-5; 8 bases are shared with TRBD2. The CDR3 is 16 amino acids. Per the germline V gene, CDR1 is SGHDN and CDR2 is FVKESK. Trimming took 3 bases from V and 5 from J; bases not matched to a gene: 11. The CDR3 nucleotides read TGTGCCAGCAGCCAGGAAGCCGGGAGGGCCGGGGAGACCCAGTACTTC. It codes for CASSQEAGRAGETQYF.